Below, one T cell receptor beta chain is given with its context. This entry is derived from a study of blood T cell repertoires in COVID-19. Study overall: Some COVID-19 samples were acute and others convalescent; all came from the United States, Italy and Spain. The analysed material was cDNA or gDNA that came from T cells, B-cell-depleted T cells, or PBMCs.

In the source study's methods: Reference gene primer amplification yielded estimated nucleated cell counts. Clones were read by immunoSEQ multiplex PCR, and TCRdb kept only the in-frame ones, dropping some. V, J and clone size reflect that table, while D and trimming were determined from the DNA. There are over 150,000 clones in the sample; 65% to 80% occur only once, and about 8.3% lies in the top ten. The specimen sequenced was peripheral blood. This clonotype was sampled from a man between 60 and 75 years old with acute or convalescent COVID-19.

In DNA, the CDR3 is TGCGCCAGCAGCAACCGGGGGTCGGGATCCGGGGAGCTGTTTTTT. It codes for CASSNRGSGSGELFF. The V and J genes are TRBV4-1 and TRBJ2-2; D perhaps matches TRBD2 (6 bases). Per germline, CDR1 MGHRA and CDR2 YSYEKL. This CDR3 comprises 15 residues. Deletions cut 5 bases from V and 6 bases from J, with 16 bases between.